A selection of T cell receptor beta chains follows, all from one sample in a study of T-cell memory formation after mild COVID-19. TCRdb itself ran the 5' RACE reads through MiXCR, one entry per CDR3 protein. The sample has 500,000 to 600,000 distinct CDR3 sequences, 18% seen once. The sequenced material came from PBMCs or a T cell subset sorted from them (not recorded which). The receptors come from an adult woman who had mild COVID-19 (a few samples of this study predate the infection). Cell type and time point are not known. Each CDR3 is given with its conserved first and last residue. Each record gives: D gene, V gene, J gene, clone size, CDR3 protein, CDR3 DNA. A D gene is named only where the DNA matches it firmly. A clone size is listed for some rows: how often the clone was seen (once, few, many), or a class if it is expanded.

D: -; V: TRBV5-1; J: TRBJ2-1; size: many; CDR3: CASSRVGAISYNEQFF; DNA: TGCGCCAGCAGCCGTGTAGGGGCGATTTCCTACAATGAGCAGTTCTTC
D: -; V: TRBV27; J: TRBJ1-5; size: few; CDR3: CASSSPGNQPQHF; DNA: TGTGCCAGCAGTTCACCGGGCAATCAGCCCCAGCATTTT
D: -; V: TRBV3-1; J: TRBJ2-7; size: -; CDR3: CASTRGCEQYF; DNA: TGTGCCAGCACCCGGGGGTGCGAGCAGTACTTC
D: TRBD2; V: TRBV6-1; J: TRBJ2-1; size: -; CDR3: CASRPPGLAGGLRNEQFF; DNA: TGTGCCAGCAGACCCCCGGGACTAGCGGGGGGGCTAAGGAATGAGCAGTTCTTC
D: -; V: TRBV7-2; J: TRBJ2-4; size: -; CDR3: CASSLGGAQAKNIQYF; DNA: TGTGCCAGCAGCCTGGGCGGTGCTCAAGCCAAAAACATTCAGTACTTC
D: TRBD1; V: TRBV20-1; J: TRBJ2-7; size: -; CDR3: CSASGGQGRTSSYEQYF; DNA: TGCAGTGCTTCAGGTGGACAGGGCCGAACAAGCTCCTACGAGCAGTACTTC
D: TRBD2; V: TRBV7-3; J: TRBJ2-5; size: few; CDR3: CASSPSGGAGETQYF; DNA: TGTGCCAGCAGCCCTAGCGGGGGGGCTGGAGAGACCCAGTACTTC
D: TRBD1; V: TRBV27; J: TRBJ2-7; size: few; CDR3: CASSLFDRGLYEQYF; DNA: TGTGCCAGCAGTTTATTCGACAGGGGTCTCTACGAGCAGTACTTC
D: -; V: TRBV11-2; J: TRBJ2-2; size: -; CDR3: CASTLPGRTGELFF; DNA: TGTGCCAGCACCCTCCCCGGACGGACCGGGGAGCTGTTTTTT
D: -; V: TRBV24-1; J: TRBJ2-1; size: -; CDR3: CATSDLYEGYNEQFF; DNA: TGTGCCACCAGTGATTTGTACGAAGGCTACAATGAGCAGTTCTTC
D: TRBD2; V: TRBV4-3; J: TRBJ2-7; size: few; CDR3: CASRFRPTSGAYEQYF; DNA: TGCGCCAGCAGATTCCGGCCGACTAGCGGCGCCTACGAGCAGTACTTC
D: TRBD2; V: TRBV6-2/TRBV6-3; J: TRBJ2-1; size: -; CDR3: CASRRIQLAGANNEQFF; DNA: TGTGCCAGCAGGCGTATTCAACTAGCGGGGGCAAACAATGAGCAGTTCTTC
D: -; V: TRBV24-1; J: TRBJ2-7; size: few; CDR3: CATSDPDPNEQYF; DNA: TGTGCCACCAGTGACCCTGACCCAAACGAGCAGTACTTC
D: -; V: TRBV11-2; J: TRBJ2-1; size: -; CDR3: CASSVMAYNEQFF; DNA: TGTGCCAGCTCCGTAATGGCCTACAATGAGCAGTTCTTC
D: TRBD1; V: TRBV5-5; J: TRBJ1-2; size: -; CDR3: CASSGRGQTNYGYTF; DNA: TGTGCCAGCAGCGGGAGGGGACAGACTAACTATGGCTACACCTTC
D: -; V: TRBV30; J: TRBJ2-1; size: -; CDR3: CAWSVLRNNEQFF; DNA: TGTGCCTGGAGTGTCTTACGCAACAATGAGCAGTTCTTC
D: TRBD1; V: TRBV9; J: TRBJ2-3; size: -; CDR3: CASSVASTGGLGDTQYF; DNA: TGTGCCAGCAGCGTAGCTTCGACAGGGGGCTTGGGAGATACGCAGTATTTT
D: TRBD1; V: TRBV5-1; J: TRBJ2-5; size: -; CDR3: CASSSGSGQGSETQYF; DNA: TGCGCCAGCAGCTCGGGGTCGGGACAGGGTAGTGAGACCCAGTACTTC
D: TRBD2; V: TRBV11-2; J: TRBJ2-5; size: -; CDR3: CASSFGVAGGWETQYF; DNA: TGTGCCAGCAGCTTCGGCGTAGCGGGGGGATGGGAGACCCAGTACTTC
D: -; V: TRBV30; J: TRBJ2-3; size: few; CDR3: CAWSPDRITDTQYF; DNA: TGTGCCTGGAGTCCTGACAGAATCACAGATACGCAGTATTTT
D: -; V: TRBV4-3; J: TRBJ1-5; size: -; CDR3: CASSQDRAPGGNQPQHF; DNA: TGCGCCAGCAGCCAAGATAGAGCCCCAGGGGGCAATCAGCCCCAGCATTTT
D: -; V: TRBV6-2/TRBV6-3; J: TRBJ2-7; size: -; CDR3: CASDNGSYEQYF; DNA: TGTGCCAGCGATAACGGCTCCTACGAGCAGTACTTC
D: -; V: TRBV7-9; J: TRBJ1-1; size: few; CDR3: CASSRDSNTEAFF; DNA: TGTGCCAGCAGCCGAGACAGCAACACTGAAGCTTTCTTT
D: -; V: TRBV6-5; J: TRBJ1-5; size: -; CDR3: CASRLGRFASNQPQHF; DNA: TGTGCCAGCAGATTAGGGAGATTTGCGAGCAATCAGCCCCAGCATTTT
D: -; V: TRBV12-3/TRBV12-4; J: TRBJ2-7; size: -; CDR3: CASSTPTKQYF; DNA: TGTGCCAGCAGCACACCTACCAAGCAGTACTTC
D: -; V: TRBV11-2; J: TRBJ1-1; size: few; CDR3: CASSAAGRKNTEAFF; DNA: TGTGCCAGCAGCGCGGCGGGACGGAAGAACACTGAAGCTTTCTTT
D: -; V: TRBV5-1; J: TRBJ2-3; size: few; CDR3: CASSGGLDTQYF; DNA: TGCGCCAGCAGTGGGGGGCTGGATACGCAGTATTTT
D: TRBD1; V: TRBV25-1; J: TRBJ2-1; size: -; CDR3: CASSELNRDRVPYNEQFF; DNA: TGTGCCAGCAGTGAATTAAACCGGGACAGGGTACCCTACAATGAGCAGTTCTTC
D: TRBD1; V: TRBV14; J: TRBJ2-1; size: many; CDR3: CASSPAGQGEQFF; DNA: TGTGCCAGCAGCCCCGCAGGACAGGGCGAGCAGTTCTTC
D: TRBD1; V: TRBV12-3/TRBV12-4; J: TRBJ1-2; size: -; CDR3: CASIRTGGYGYTF; DNA: TGTGCCAGCATTCGGACAGGGGGCTATGGCTACACCTTC
D: -; V: TRBV20-1; J: TRBJ1-2; size: -; CDR3: CSARREVTYGYTF; DNA: TGCAGTGCTAGAAGGGAAGTCACTTATGGCTACACCTTC
D: TRBD2; V: TRBV4-1; J: TRBJ2-1; size: few; CDR3: CASSQGSGTSDEQFF; DNA: TGCGCCAGCAGCCAAGGTAGCGGGACCTCAGATGAGCAGTTCTTC